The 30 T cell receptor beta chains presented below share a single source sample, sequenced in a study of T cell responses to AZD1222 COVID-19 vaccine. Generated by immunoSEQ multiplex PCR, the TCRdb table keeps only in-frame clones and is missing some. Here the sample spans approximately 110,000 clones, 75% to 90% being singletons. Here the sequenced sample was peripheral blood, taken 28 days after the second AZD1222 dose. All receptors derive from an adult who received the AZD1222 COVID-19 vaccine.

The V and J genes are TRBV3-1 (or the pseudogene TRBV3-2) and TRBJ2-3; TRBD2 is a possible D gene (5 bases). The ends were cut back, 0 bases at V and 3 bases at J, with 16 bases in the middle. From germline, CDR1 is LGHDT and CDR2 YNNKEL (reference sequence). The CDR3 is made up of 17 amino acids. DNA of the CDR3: TGTGCCAGCAGCCAAGATCCCCCACTGTGGGAGACAGATACGCAGTATTTT. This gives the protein CASSQDPPLWETDTQYF.

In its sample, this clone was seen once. The CDR3 spells CASSRKGTGGQETQYF. The CDR3 nucleotides read TGTGCCAGCAGCCGCAAGGGGACAGGGGGCCAGGAGACCCAGTACTTC. The V call is TRBV5-4, the J call TRBJ2-5, with 12 bases aligning to TRBD1. The length of the CDR3 is 16 residues. Germline lookup yields CDR1 SGHNT and CDR2 YYREEE (reference sequence). V shed 4 bases, J shed 5 bases, and the junction held 9 bases outside the gene matches.

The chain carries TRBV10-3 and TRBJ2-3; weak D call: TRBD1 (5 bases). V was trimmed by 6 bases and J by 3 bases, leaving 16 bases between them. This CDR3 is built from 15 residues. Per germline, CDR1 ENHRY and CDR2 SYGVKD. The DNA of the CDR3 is TGTGCCATCAGAACGACACAGGCCTCGACAGATACGCAGTATTTT. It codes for CAIRTTQASTDTQYF.

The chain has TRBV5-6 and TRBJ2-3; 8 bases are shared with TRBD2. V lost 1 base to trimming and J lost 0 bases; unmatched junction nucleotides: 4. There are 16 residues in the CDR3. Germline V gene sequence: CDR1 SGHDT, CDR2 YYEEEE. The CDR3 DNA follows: TGTGCCAGCAGCTTGCGAACGGGGGGGAGCACAGATACGCAGTATTTT. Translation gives CASSLRTGGSTDTQYF. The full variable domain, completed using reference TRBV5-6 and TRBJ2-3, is DAGVTQSPTHLIKTRGQQVTLRCSPKSGHDTVSWYQQALGQGPQFIFQYYEEEERQRGNFPDRFSGHQFPNYSSELNVNALLLGDSALYLCASSLRTGGSTDTQYFGPGTRLTVL.

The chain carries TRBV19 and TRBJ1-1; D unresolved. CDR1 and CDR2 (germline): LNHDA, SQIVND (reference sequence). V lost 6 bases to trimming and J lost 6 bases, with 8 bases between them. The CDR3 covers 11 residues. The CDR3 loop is CASRWTAEAFF. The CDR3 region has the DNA TGTGCCAGTAGGTGGACCGCTGAAGCTTTCTTT. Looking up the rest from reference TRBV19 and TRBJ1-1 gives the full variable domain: DGGITQSPKYLFRKEGQNVTLSCEQNLNHDAMYWYRQDPGQGLRLIYYSQIVNDFQKGDIAEGYSVSREKKESFPLTVTSAQKNPTAFYLCASRWTAEAFFGQGTRLTVV.

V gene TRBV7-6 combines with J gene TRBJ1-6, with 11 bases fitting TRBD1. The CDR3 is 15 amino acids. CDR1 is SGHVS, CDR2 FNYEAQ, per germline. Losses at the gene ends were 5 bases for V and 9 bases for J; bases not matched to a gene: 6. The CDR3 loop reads CASSVGTGGSSPLHF. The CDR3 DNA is TGTGCCAGCAGCGTCGGGACAGGGGGGAGTTCACCCCTCCACTTT.

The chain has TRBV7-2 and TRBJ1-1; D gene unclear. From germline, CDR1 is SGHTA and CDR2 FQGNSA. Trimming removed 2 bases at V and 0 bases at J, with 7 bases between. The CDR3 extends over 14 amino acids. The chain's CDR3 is CASSLTDMNTEAFF. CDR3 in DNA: TGTGCCAGCAGCTTAACAGACATGAACACTGAAGCTTTCTTT.

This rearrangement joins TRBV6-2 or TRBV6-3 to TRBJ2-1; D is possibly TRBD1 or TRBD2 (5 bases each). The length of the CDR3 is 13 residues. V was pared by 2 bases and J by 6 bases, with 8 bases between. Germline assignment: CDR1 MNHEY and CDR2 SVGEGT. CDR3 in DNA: TGTGCCAGCAGTTACGAGGGGCCCAATGAGCAGTTCTTC. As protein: CASSYEGPNEQFF.

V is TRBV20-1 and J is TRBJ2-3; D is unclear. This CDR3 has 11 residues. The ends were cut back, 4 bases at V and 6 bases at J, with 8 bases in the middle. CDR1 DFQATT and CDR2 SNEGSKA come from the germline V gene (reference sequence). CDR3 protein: CSATLGDTQYF. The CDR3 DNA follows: TGCAGTGCTACCTTAGGGGATACGCAGTATTTT.

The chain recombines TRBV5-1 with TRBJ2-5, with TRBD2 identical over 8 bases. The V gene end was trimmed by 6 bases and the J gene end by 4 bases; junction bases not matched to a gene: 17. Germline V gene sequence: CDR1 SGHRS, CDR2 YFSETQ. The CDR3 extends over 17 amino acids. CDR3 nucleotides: TGCGCCAGCACCCCCTACCCCGTAGCGGGGCTGCCAGAGACCCAGTACTTC. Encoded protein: CASTPYPVAGLPETQYF.

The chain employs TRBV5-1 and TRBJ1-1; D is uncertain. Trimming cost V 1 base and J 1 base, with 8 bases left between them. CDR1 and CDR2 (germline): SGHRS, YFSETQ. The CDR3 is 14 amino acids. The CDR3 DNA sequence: TGCGCCAGCAGCTTGACGCGGGGGAACACTGAAGCTTTCTTT. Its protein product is CASSLTRGNTEAFF.

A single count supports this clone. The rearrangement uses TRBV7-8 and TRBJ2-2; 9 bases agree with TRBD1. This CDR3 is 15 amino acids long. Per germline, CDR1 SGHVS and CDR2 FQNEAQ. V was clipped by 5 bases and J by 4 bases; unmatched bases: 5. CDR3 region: CASSVRDRATGELFF. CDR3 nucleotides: TGTGCCAGCAGCGTCCGGGACAGGGCCACCGGGGAGCTGTTTTTT.

CDR3 sequence reads: CASSTVGQISYEQYF. The CDR3 DNA is TGTGCCAGCAGCACAGTGGGACAGATTTCCTACGAGCAGTACTTC. The chain has TRBV21-1 and TRBJ2-7; the DNA was not used to check the table's D call, TRBD1. TRBV21-1 counts as a pseudogene. The CDR3 has 15 residues.

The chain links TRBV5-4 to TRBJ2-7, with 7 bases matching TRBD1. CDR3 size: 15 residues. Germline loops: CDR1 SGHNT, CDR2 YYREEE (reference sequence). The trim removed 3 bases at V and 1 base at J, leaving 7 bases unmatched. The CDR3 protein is CASSSRTGSSYEQYF. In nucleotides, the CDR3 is TGTGCCAGCAGCTCCCGGACAGGTTCGTCCTACGAGCAGTACTTC.

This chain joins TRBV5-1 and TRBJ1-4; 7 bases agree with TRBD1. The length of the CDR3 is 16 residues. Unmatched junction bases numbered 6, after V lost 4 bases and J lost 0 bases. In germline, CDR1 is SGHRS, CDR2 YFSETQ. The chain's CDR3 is CASSTQGGPTNEKLFF. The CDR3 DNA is TGCGCCAGCAGCACCCAAGGGGGCCCAACTAATGAAAAACTGTTTTTT.

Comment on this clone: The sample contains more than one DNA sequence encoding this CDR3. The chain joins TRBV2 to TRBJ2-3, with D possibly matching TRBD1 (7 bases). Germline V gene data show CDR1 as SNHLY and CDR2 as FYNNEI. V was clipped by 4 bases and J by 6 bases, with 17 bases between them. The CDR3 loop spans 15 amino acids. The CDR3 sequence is CASSGRTGGTDTQYF. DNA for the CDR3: TGTGCCAGCAGTGGGCGGACAGGAGGGACGGATACGCAGTATTTT.

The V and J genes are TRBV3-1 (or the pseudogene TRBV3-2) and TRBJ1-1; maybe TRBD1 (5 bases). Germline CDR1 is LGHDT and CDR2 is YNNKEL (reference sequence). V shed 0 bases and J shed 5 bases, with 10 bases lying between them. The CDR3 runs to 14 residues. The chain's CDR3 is CASSQDGGVTEAFF. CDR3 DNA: TGTGCCAGCAGCCAAGATGGGGGAGTAACTGAAGCTTTCTTT.

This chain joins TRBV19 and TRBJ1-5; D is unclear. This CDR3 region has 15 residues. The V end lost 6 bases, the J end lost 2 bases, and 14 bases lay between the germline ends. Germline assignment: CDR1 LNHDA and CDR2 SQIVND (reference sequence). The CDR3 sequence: CASRRESVGNQPQHF. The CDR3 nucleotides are TGTGCCAGTAGGCGGGAGAGCGTGGGCAATCAGCCCCAGCATTTT.

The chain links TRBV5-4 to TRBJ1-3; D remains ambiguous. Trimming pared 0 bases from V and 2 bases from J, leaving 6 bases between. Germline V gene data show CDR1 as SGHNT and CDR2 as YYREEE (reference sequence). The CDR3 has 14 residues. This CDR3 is CASSLAGTGNTIYF. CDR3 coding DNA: TGTGCCAGCAGCTTGGCCGGGACTGGAAACACCATATATTTT.

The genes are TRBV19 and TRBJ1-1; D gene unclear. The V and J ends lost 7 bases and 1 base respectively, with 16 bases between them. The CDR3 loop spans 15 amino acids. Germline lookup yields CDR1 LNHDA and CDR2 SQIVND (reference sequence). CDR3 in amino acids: CASTDHIRRNTEAFF. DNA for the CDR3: TGTGCCAGTACCGACCACATACGTAGGAACACTGAAGCTTTCTTT.

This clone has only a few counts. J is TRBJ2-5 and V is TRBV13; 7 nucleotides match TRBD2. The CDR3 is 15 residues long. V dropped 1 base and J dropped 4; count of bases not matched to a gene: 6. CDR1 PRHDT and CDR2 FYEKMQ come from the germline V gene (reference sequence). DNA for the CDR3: TGTGCCAGCAGCTTAGAAGGTAGCGGGCTAGAGACCCAGTACTTC. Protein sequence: CASSLEGSGLETQYF.

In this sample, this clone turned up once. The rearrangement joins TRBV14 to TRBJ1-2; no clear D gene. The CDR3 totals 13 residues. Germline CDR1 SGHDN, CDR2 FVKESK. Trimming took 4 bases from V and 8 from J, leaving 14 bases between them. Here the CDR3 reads CASSPRIAQGYTF. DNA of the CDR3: TGTGCCAGCAGCCCTCGGATCGCGCAGGGCTACACCTTC. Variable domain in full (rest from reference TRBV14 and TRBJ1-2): EAGVTQFPSHSVIEKGQTVTLRCDPISGHDNLYWYRRVMGKEIKFLLHFVKESKQDESGMPNNRFLAERTGGTYSTLKVQPAELEDSGVYFCASSPRIAQGYTFGSGTRLTVV.

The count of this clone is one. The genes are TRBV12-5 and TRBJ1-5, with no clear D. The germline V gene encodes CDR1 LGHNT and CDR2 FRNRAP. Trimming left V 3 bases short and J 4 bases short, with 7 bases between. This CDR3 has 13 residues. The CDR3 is CASGFGPNQPQHF. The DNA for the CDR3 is TGTGCTAGTGGTTTCGGTCCAAATCAGCCCCAGCATTTT.

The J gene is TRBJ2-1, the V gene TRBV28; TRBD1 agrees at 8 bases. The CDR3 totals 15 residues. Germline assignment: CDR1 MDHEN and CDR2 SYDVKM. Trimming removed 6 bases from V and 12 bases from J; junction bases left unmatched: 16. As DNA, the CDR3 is TGTGCCAGCAGCTTCCGGGACAGGCCTCCTAGGGGGCAGTTCTTC. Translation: CASSFRDRPPRGQFF.

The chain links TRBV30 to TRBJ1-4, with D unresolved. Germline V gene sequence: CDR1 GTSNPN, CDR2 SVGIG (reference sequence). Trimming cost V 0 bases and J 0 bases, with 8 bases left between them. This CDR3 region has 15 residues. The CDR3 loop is CAWSVGVTTNEKLFF. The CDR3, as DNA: TGTGCCTGGAGTGTGGGTGTAACAACTAATGAAAAACTGTTTTTT.

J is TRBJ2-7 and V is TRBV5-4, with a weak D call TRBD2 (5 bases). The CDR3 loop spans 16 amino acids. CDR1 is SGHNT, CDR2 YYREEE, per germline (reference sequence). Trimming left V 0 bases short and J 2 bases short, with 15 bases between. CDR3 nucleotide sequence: TGTGCCAGCAGCTTGGTGGTCGGGATTCCTCCCTACGAGCAGTACTTC. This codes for CASSLVVGIPPYEQYF. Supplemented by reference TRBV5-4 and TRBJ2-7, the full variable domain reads ETGVTQSPTHLIKTRGQQVTLRCSSQSGHNTVSWYQQALGQGPQFIFQYYREEENGRGNFPPRFSGLQFPNYSSELNVNALELDDSALYLCASSLVVGIPPYEQYFGPGTRLTVT.

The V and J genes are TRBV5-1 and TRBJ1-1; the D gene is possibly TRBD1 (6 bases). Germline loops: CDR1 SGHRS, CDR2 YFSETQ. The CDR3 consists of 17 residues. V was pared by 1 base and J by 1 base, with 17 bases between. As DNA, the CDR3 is TGCGCCAGCAGCTTGAGGGGGGCCAGGGCCCAGAACACTGAAGCTTTCTTT. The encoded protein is CASSLRGARAQNTEAFF.

In nucleotides, the CDR3 is TGTGCCAGCAGCTCGGGCGACAGCCTAAACTATGGCTACACCTTC. Amino acids: CASSSGDSLNYGYTF. The rearrangement uses TRBV5-6 and TRBJ1-2; a weak D match, TRBD1 (5 bases). V was shortened by 3 bases and J by 2 bases, with 14 bases between the two germline ends. This CDR3 comprises 15 residues. Germline CDR1 SGHDT, CDR2 YYEEEE.

The CDR3 DNA reads as TGTGCCAGCAGCTTAGGTGGGGGGGCGAACACACAAGATACGCAGTATTTT. Its protein is CASSLGGGANTQDTQYF. V usage is TRBV7-2 and J usage is TRBJ2-3; a weak D match, TRBD2 (7 bases). The CDR3 totals 17 residues. Trimming shortened V by 1 base and J by 5 bases, and 19 bases separated the two germline ends. The germline CDR1 and CDR2 sequences are SGHTA and FQGNSA.

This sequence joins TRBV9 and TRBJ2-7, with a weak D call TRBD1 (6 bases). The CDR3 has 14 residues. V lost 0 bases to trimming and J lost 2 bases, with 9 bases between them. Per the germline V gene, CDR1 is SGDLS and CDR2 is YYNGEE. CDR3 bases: TGTGCCAGCAGCGTAGGAGGGGGAACCTACGAGCAGTACTTC. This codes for CASSVGGGTYEQYF.